Each of the 2 T cell receptor beta chains below was sequenced from the same sample in a study of cytomegalovirus exposure and HLA in healthy donors. This table comes from immunoSEQ multiplex PCR, and its TCRdb copy is limited to in-frame clones, with some not included. The sample contains some 98,000 clones, around 88% of which appear only once. The sequenced material came from PBMCs. These receptors all come from a woman aged 25 to 39 in good health and CMV-seronegative.

This chain links TRBV6-6 with TRBJ2-7, with D uncertain. Germline V gene data show CDR1 as MNHNY and CDR2 as SVGAGI (reference sequence). The V and J ends lost 2 bases and 3 bases respectively, with 5 bases between them. The CDR3 spans 12 residues. The DNA for the CDR3 is TGTGCCAGCAGTTACAATAGCTACGAGCAGTACTTC. Its translation: CASSYNSYEQYF.

This chain joins TRBV4-3 and TRBJ2-7; D remains ambiguous. V lost 0 bases to trimming and J lost 4 bases, with 10 bases between them. Germline CDR1 reads LGHNA; CDR2 reads YSLEER. This CDR3 is 14 amino acids long. The CDR3 region is CASSQDRFRYEQYF. The CDR3 nucleotides read TGCGCCAGCAGCCAAGATCGGTTCAGGTACGAGCAGTACTTC.